This T cell receptor beta chain was recorded in a study of T cells in Graves' hyperthyroidism and ophthalmopathy (dated by TCRdb to between 2019 and 2020). General notes on the study: Peripheral blood was collected at initial diagnosis, before any treatment. To identify TCR V-J signatures that set the groups apart, the researchers used a discovery cohort of 100 patients, made up of under 50 with Graves' ophthalmopathy and some 55 with stable Graves' hyperthyroidism. Prospective prediction of ophthalmopathy was tested in an independent validation cohort of fewer than 20 hyperthyroidism patients and 15 to 17 patients who later progressed to ophthalmopathy. The 100 or so discovery patients were divided at random into training and test sets in a 7:3 ratio. The study also compared thyroid tissue and blood T-cell repertoires from roughly 6 Graves' hyperthyroidism patients. Following sampling, methimazole starting at 30 mg daily was given to hyperthyroidism patients, and high-dose intravenous methylprednisolone was given to ophthalmopathy patients. According to the paper, TCR Vbeta CDR3 sequencing was carried out on 135 peripheral blood samples, which came from approximately 41 ophthalmopathy, around 75 hyperthyroidism and approximately 17 progressor patients.

The germline V gene (reference sequence) yields DFQATT for CDR1 and SNEGSKA for CDR2. CDR3 length: 15 amino acids, cysteine to phenylalanine. The only DNA kept is the CDR3, 45 bases in frame from the first base. Trimming leaves V shorter by 6 bases and J shorter by 6 bases, with the junction holding 12 bases beyond the gene matches. Remarks on this clonotype: Its specific antigen is unknown. Base qualities are missing; no much larger clone stands one base away.

What the authors observed across the whole study: In validation, the model predicted progression to ophthalmopathy with over 60% sensitivity and around 72% specificity, a median of about 6 months before onset. Most expanded thyroid clonotypes (frequency above 0.001) were also detected in blood, suggesting blood repertoires may reflect thyroid immune responses. Sample size was not statistically predetermined, and blinding of investigators to group allocation was not performed. In cross-validation, a model built on a 13 V-J signature told ophthalmopathy apart from stable hyperthyroidism with just under 90% sensitivity and about 81% specificity, and in testing the same model reached 80%/75%.

Stable Graves' hyperthyroidism was defined as no progression to ophthalmopathy during 18 months of follow-up. The hyperthyroidism patients were between 18 and 65 years old and newly diagnosed, with a disease duration of less than 2 months. Patients with uncontrolled infections, other autoimmune diseases, pregnancy or lactation were excluded. Diagnoses were based on clinical symptoms, serum thyroxine and TRAb, thyroid ultrasound and orbital computed tomography. PBMCs were separated from 10 ml of fresh peripheral blood using Ficoll-Paque density gradient centrifugation. Total RNA was extracted with Trizol reagent, and quality was checked on an Agilent 2100 Bioanalyzer. TCR beta CDR3 regions were amplified from RNA transcripts. A first-round RT-PCR of the TCR CDR3 used the HTBI primer set with the Qiagen OneStep RT-PCR kit. Libraries were constructed in a second round of multiplex PCR, after which size selection and purification were carried out. Sequencing of the libraries was done on an Illumina HiSeq2000 using paired-end 100 bp reads. Under the source paper's analysis protocol: SOAPnuke was used to process the raw data, removing reads that contained adapters or uncalled bases, had a mean Phred below 15, or lacked an exact match to the constant primer or identifier. High-quality paired reads were merged with COPE v1.2.5, and unique nucleotide sequences were defined as clonotypes. Clonotypes were aligned to IMGT TRBV, TRBD and TRBJ reference segments using MiTCR v1.1. The analysis was restricted to V-J combinations with a frequency above 0.0001, which together covered 99% to 99.2% of the repertoires. The TCS score was defined as the ratio of F50 (clonal expansion) to E x V (chaos), calculated using BLOSUM62-based TCRdist between CDR3 peptides within each V-J. Welch's t-statistics and random forest reduced 450 to 600 V-J features to roughly 13, which were used in a naive Bayes classifier (R e1071). TCRdb reran the public reads through fastp at Q25 and MiXCR, keeping productive beta chains. Rows are combined by CDR3 protein, so each entry shows the most common genes and DNA. The V and J calls reflect TCRdb's pipeline rather than the authors' work. The sample includes hundreds of thousands of distinct CDR3 sequences, with 15% to 19% observed a single time. The ten largest clones add up to around 14% of the sample.

The chain employs TRBV20-1 and TRBJ2-3; 10 central bases correspond to TRBD2. The sample was blood. The source of this sequence is a woman between 18 and 29 years old with Graves' hyperthyroidism. The DNA sequence is as follows: TGCAGTGCCACCGATCAGCGAGCGGGGGGGGATACGCAGTATTTT. The resulting protein is CSATDQRAGGDTQYF.